Detailed here is one T cell receptor beta chain. These data are taken from a study of shared clonotypes between healthy human individuals. The assay was carried out at the deep level. The genomic DNA of each subset was split evenly across several immunoSEQ plates. Generated by immunoSEQ multiplex PCR, the TCRdb table keeps only in-frame clones and is missing some. The sample holds more than 550,000 clones, roughly 87% seen once. The trim removed 2 bases at V and 2 bases at J, leaving 8 bases unmatched. Germline-derived CDR1 and CDR2 are SGDLS and YYNGEE. The CDR3 has 16 residues. The receptor was isolated from a man aged 18-30 years in good health. Some clones in this sample may be carry-over from other donors' samples. Sequencing input: memory CD8+ T cells from PBMCs. Described subset: CD45RO+ cells pooled with CCR7-negative TemRA cells. This chain uses TRBV9 with TRBJ2-3; 7 positions agree with TRBD2. The CDR3 DNA reads as TGTGCCAGCAGCGTGACTAGCTCTAGCCTCACAGATACGCAGTATTTT. Its protein product is CASSVTSSSLTDTQYF.